The 3 T cell receptor beta chains below were found in one sample sequenced in a study of T cells in Graves' hyperthyroidism and ophthalmopathy. Amplified TCR beta CDR3 regions derived from RNA transcripts. HTBI primers were the set used in a first-round RT-PCR of the TCR CDR3. TCRdb recomputed calls from the multiplex PCR reads with MiXCR, one row per CDR3 protein. The data hold roughly 100,000 distinct CDR3 sequences, with about 40% observed a single time. Sequencing was performed on peripheral blood or thyroid tissue (not recorded which). The receptors originated from a woman in her twenties or thirties with Graves' hyperthyroidism.

V and J are TRBV5-1 and TRBJ2-5, with 7 bases identical to TRBD2. After removal of 4 bases from V and 2 bases from J, the junction contained 8 bases not matched to a gene. The CDR3 has 15 amino acids. Germline assignment: CDR1 SGHRS and CDR2 YFSETQ. CDR3 sequence (DNA): TGCGCCAGCAGCCCCATGGGGGGGTCACAAGAGACCCAGTACTTC. Translated: CASSPMGGSQETQYF.

This clonotype was observed many times. The chain is built from TRBV5-1 and TRBJ1-2; the match to TRBD1 covers 9 bases. The CDR3 consists of 15 residues. CDR1 and CDR2 (germline): SGHRS, YFSETQ. V lost 0 bases, J lost 8 bases, and 8 bases stayed unmatched. This chain's CDR3 is CASSLEAGTGRGYTF. CDR3 nucleotide sequence: TGCGCCAGCAGCTTGGAGGCCGGGACAGGGAGGGGCTACACCTTC. Complete variable domain (other parts from reference TRBV5-1 and TRBJ1-2): KAGVTQTPRYLIKTRGQQVTLSCSPISGHRSVSWYQQTPGQGLQFLFEYFSETQRNKGNFPGRFSGRQFSNSRSEMNVSTLELGDSALYLCASSLEAGTGRGYTFGSGTRLTVV.

Concerning this clonotype itself: The conserved phenylalanine or tryptophan is not found at the CDR3 terminus, so this likely reflects a read error. The limits of the CDR3 on the DNA are not certain, so only TCRdb's listed CDR3 is given. This chain joins TRBV5-1 and TRBJ1-4; the table's D gene call, TRBD1, was not cross checked with the DNA. The CDR3 is 10 residues long, counting both termini. The germline V gene has CDR1 SGHRS and CDR2 YFSETQ. This CDR3 reads CASRLGGDVV.